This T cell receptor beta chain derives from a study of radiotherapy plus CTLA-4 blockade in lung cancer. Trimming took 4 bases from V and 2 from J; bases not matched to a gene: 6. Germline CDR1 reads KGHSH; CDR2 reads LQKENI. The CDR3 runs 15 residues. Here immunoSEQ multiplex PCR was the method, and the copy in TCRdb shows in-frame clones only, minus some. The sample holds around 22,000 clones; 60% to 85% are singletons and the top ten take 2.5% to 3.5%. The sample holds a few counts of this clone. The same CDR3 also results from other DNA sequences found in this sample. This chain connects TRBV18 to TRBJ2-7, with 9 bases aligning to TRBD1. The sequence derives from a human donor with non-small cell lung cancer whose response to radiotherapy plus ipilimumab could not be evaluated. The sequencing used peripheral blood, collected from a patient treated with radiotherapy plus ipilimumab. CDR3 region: CASSQPGQGTYEQYF. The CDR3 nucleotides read TGTGCCAGCTCACAACCGGGACAGGGTACCTACGAGCAGTACTTC. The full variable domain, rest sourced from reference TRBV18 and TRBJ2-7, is NAGVMQNPRHLVRRRGQEARLRCSPMKGHSHVYWYRQLPEEGLKFMVYLQKENIIDESGMPKERFSAEFPKEGPSILRIQQVVRGDSAAYFCASSQPGQGTYEQYFGPGTRLTVT.